These 2 T cell receptor beta chains share one sample of origin, sequenced in a study of chemoradiotherapy in HPV16-positive cancers. The method was immunoSEQ multiplex PCR; TCRdb's version includes in-frame clones alone and lacks a portion of them. The repertoire has approximately 12,000 clones, around 85% of them found once; the top ten carry 0.85% to 1.3%. This material was acquired from a patient who underwent chemoradiotherapy. The source is a human donor with HPV-associated anogenital cancer.

This chain joins TRBV29-1 and TRBJ2-1; D is tentatively TRBD1 or TRBD2 (5 bases each). V was cut by 1 base and J by 2 bases, with 9 bases left in between. The CDR3 length is 14 residues. Germline loops: CDR1 SQVTM, CDR2 ANQGSEA. CDR3 coding DNA: TGCAGCGTTGAAGGTGGGGGTACCTACAATGAGCAGTTCTTC. Protein product: CSVEGGGTYNEQFF.

This chain links TRBV2 with TRBJ1-6; D uncertain. Trimming cost V 7 bases and J 7 bases, with 8 bases left between them. Germline-derived CDR1 and CDR2 are SNHLY and FYNNEI. This CDR3 has 12 residues. Written as DNA, the CDR3 is TGTGCCAGCACGGCGGCCAATTCACCCCTCCACTTT. Translation: CASTAANSPLHF.